This entry lists 27 T cell receptor beta chains sequenced from one sample in a study of T-cell memory formation after mild COVID-19. TCRdb re-analysed the 5' RACE reads in MiXCR, keeping a single row per CDR3 protein. The sample holds roughly 180,000 distinct CDR3 sequences; roughly 18% are singletons and the top ten take roughly 3.9%. Material: PBMCs or a T cell subset sorted from them (not recorded which). All receptors come from a man aged 18 to 30 who had mild COVID-19 (a few samples of this study predate the infection). Cell type and time point are not known.

This clonotype came up a few times. The chain links TRBV7-9 to TRBJ1-5; weak D call: TRBD1 (6 bases). Trimming pared 1 base from V and 7 bases from J, leaving 17 bases between. The CDR3 loop spans 16 amino acids. Looked up from germline, CDR1 is SEHNR and CDR2 is FQNEAQ (reference sequence). CDR3 nucleotides: TGTGCCAGCAGCTTAGACACGGGGGCTACCGGGCAGCCCCAGCATTTT. It yields the protein CASSLDTGATGQPQHF.

This clonotype was seen only a few times. The rearrangement joins TRBV20-1 to TRBJ2-2; possibly TRBD2 for D (5 bases). The germline gives CDR1 DFQATT, CDR2 SNEGSKA (reference sequence). The CDR3 length is 13 residues. Trimming cost V 5 bases and J 3 bases, with 10 bases left between them. The DNA for the CDR3 is TGCAGTGCTGCCCGGGGAGACACCGGGGAGCTGTTTTTT. Encoded protein: CSAARGDTGELFF.

V and J are TRBV6-2 or TRBV6-3 and TRBJ2-7, with 10 bases identical to TRBD1. Germline V gene data show CDR1 as MNHEY and CDR2 as SVGEGT. The J segment lost 6 bases and the V segment lost 6 bases, leaving 11 bases of the junction unmatched. The CDR3 covers 15 residues. The CDR3 loop reads CASSQRQGAFTEQYF. The CDR3 DNA is TGTGCCAGCAGCCAGCGACAGGGGGCCTTTACCGAGCAGTACTTC.

The chain recombines TRBV5-1 with TRBJ2-5; D is perhaps TRBD2 (5 bases). Trimming cost V 4 bases and J 3 bases, with 10 bases left between them. The CDR3 extends over 13 amino acids. The germline V gene encodes CDR1 SGHRS and CDR2 YFSETQ. CDR3 protein: CASSQGLEETQYF. The DNA for the CDR3 is TGCGCCAGCAGCCAAGGACTGGAAGAGACCCAGTACTTC.

This clonotype has only a few counts. The CDR3 nucleotides are TGTGCCAGCAGCTCGGGACTAGCGGGGCCGTACAATGAGCAGTTCTTC. This translates into CASSSGLAGPYNEQFF. This sequence joins TRBV7-2 and TRBJ2-1; 13 nucleotides match TRBD2. Germline loops: CDR1 SGHTA, CDR2 FQGNSA. V lost 4 bases to trimming and J lost 4 bases; unmatched junction nucleotides: 4. This CDR3 has 16 amino acids.

J is TRBJ1-1 and V is TRBV7-2; D not certain. This CDR3 is 14 amino acids long. CDR1 and CDR2 from the germline V gene are SGHTA and FQGNSA. Trimming shortened V by 5 bases and J by 4 bases, and 14 bases separated the two germline ends. As DNA, the CDR3 is TGTGCCAGCAGCGTCGACGCGCGGGCCACTGAAGCTTTCTTT. Translated, it gives CASSVDARATEAFF.

This clonotype was found a few times. The V gene is TRBV15, the J gene TRBJ1-6; 7 bases match TRBD1. The length of the CDR3 is 15 residues. The V and J ends lost 2 bases and 13 bases, in that order; junction bases with no gene match: 11. The germline gives CDR1 LNHNV, CDR2 YYDKDF (reference sequence). CDR3 in DNA: TGTGCCACCAGCAGACTAGACAGGGATAGCTCCCCCCTCCACTTT. It encodes CATSRLDRDSSPLHF.

This clonotype occurred a few times. The chain couples TRBV15 to TRBJ1-6; D uncertain. The CDR3 loop spans 15 amino acids. Trimming stripped 3 bases from V and 6 bases from J, with 12 bases between. Germline CDR1 LNHNV, CDR2 YYDKDF (reference sequence). CDR3 in amino acids: CATSRVRGINSPLHF. CDR3 coding DNA: TGTGCCACCAGCAGGGTGAGAGGGATTAATTCACCCCTCCACTTT.

The gene calls are TRBV28 and TRBJ2-1; 11 bases map to TRBD1. From germline, CDR1 is MDHEN and CDR2 SYDVKM. This CDR3 has 17 amino acids. V gave up 6 bases and J gave up 8 bases; unmatched junction bases: 15. CDR3 sequence: CASSGSSGQGARHEQFF. In nucleotides, the CDR3 is TGTGCCAGCAGCGGATCCTCCGGACAGGGGGCGAGACATGAGCAGTTCTTC. The full variable domain, rest sourced from reference TRBV28 and TRBJ2-1, is DVKVTQSSRYLVKRTGEKVFLECVQDMDHENMFWYRQDPGLGLRLIYFSYDVKMKEKGDIPEGYSVSREKKERFSLILESASTNQTSMYLCASSGSSGQGARHEQFFGPGTRLTVL.

The genes are TRBV4-1 and TRBJ2-1, with D maybe TRBD2 (5 bases). Germline CDR1 and CDR2: MGHRA and YSYEKL. Trimming cost V 3 bases and J 14 bases, with 17 bases left between them. The CDR3 sequence is 13 residues long. CDR3 sequence reads: CASSHGGLRGEFF. The DNA for the CDR3 is TGCGCCAGCAGCCACGGCGGGCTCCGGGGAGAGTTCTTC.

CDR3 DNA sequence: TGTGCCAGCAGTTACTCGATGGGTTCCGAGCAGTACGTC. It specifies CASSYSMGSEQYV. This sequence joins TRBV6-5 and TRBJ2-7; D not certain. CDR1 is MNHEY and CDR2 is SVGAGI in the germline V gene. V gave up 0 bases and J gave up 6 bases, with 9 bases separating them. The length of the CDR3 is 13 residues.

The chain uses TRBV5-1 and TRBJ2-2, with D unclear. The ends were cut back, 0 bases at V and 0 bases at J, with 9 bases in the middle. CDR1 and CDR2 from the germline V gene are SGHRS and YFSETQ. This CDR3 region has 16 residues. The CDR3 nucleotides read TGCGCCAGCAGCTTGGGGACGTGGACGAACACCGGGGAGCTGTTTTTT. The encoded protein is CASSLGTWTNTGELFF.

The chain uses TRBV12-3 or TRBV12-4 and TRBJ1-6; TRBD1 matches at 7 bases. CDR3 length: 13 amino acids. Trimming at V came to 5 bases and at J to 7 bases, leaving 2 bases not matched to a gene. CDR3 residues: CASSTDRNSPLHF. CDR3 sequence (DNA): TGTGCCAGCAGTACGGACAGGAATTCACCCCTCCACTTT.

The rearrangement joins TRBV7-2 to TRBJ2-1, with 9 bases aligning to TRBD2. J gave up 5 bases and V 1 base, and 3 bases lay outside the gene matches. Germline-derived CDR1 and CDR2 are SGHTA and FQGNSA. This CDR3 contains 15 residues. The CDR3 sequence: CASSLGAGGNNEQFF. CDR3 nucleotides: TGTGCCAGCAGCTTAGGAGCGGGGGGTAACAATGAGCAGTTCTTC.

This clonotype was counted only a few times. V usage is TRBV28 and J usage is TRBJ2-4; D unclear. Germline V gives CDR1 MDHEN, CDR2 SYDVKM. V was pared by 10 bases and J by 0 bases, with 10 bases between. The length of the CDR3 is 13 residues. CDR3 residues: CAIEMGAKNIQYF. Here the CDR3 DNA reads TGTGCCATCGAGATGGGAGCCAAAAACATTCAGTACTTC.

This clonotype was seen once. V gene TRBV29-1 combines with J gene TRBJ2-5; D is unclear. Germline V CDR1 and CDR2: SQVTM, ANQGSEA. The CDR3 is 14 residues long. Trimming removed 0 bases at V and 5 bases at J, with 13 bases between. Here the CDR3 DNA reads TGCAGCGTTGAAGATGGAAGGGTGGGGGAGACCCAGTACTTC. Amino acids: CSVEDGRVGETQYF.

This rearrangement joins TRBV20-1 to TRBJ2-1, with a weak D call TRBD2 (6 bases). V was trimmed by 3 bases and J by 6 bases, leaving 18 bases between them. The CDR3 totals 15 residues. The V gene's germline CDR1 is DFQATT and CDR2 SNEGSKA (reference sequence). CDR3: CSASYPRGTLNEQFF. The CDR3 DNA follows: TGCAGTGCTAGCTATCCTCGGGGGACGCTCAATGAGCAGTTCTTC.

In DNA form, the CDR3 reads TGTGCCAGCAGTTCTAGTTTCCGGACGGATTACTATGGCTACACCTTC. This codes for CASSSSFRTDYYGYTF. The chain carries TRBV12-3 or TRBV12-4 and TRBJ1-2, with D unresolved. V was pared by 4 bases and J by 3 bases, with 18 bases between. The CDR3 totals 16 residues.

This clonotype occurred a few times. The V call is TRBV4-1, the J call TRBJ1-5; 8 positions agree with TRBD1. Germline-derived CDR1 and CDR2 are MGHRA and YSYEKL. The V gene end was trimmed by 8 bases and the J gene end by 6 bases; junction bases not matched to a gene: 9. The CDR3 runs 14 residues. CDR3 sequence: CASAETGATQPQHF. CDR3 coding DNA: TGCGCCAGCGCGGAGACAGGGGCAACTCAGCCCCAGCATTTT.

This clonotype has more than one count but fewer than ten. V usage is TRBV19 and J usage is TRBJ2-1, with D unresolved. CDR3 length: 14 amino acids. Germline loops: CDR1 LNHDA, CDR2 SQIVND (reference sequence). Trimming took off 11 bases at V and 8 bases at J, with 22 bases between the two ends. The CDR3 here is CAASTPVREDEQFF. CDR3 nucleotides: TGTGCCGCTTCGACCCCGGTGAGAGAGGATGAGCAGTTCTTC.

This clonotype was recorded a few times. The chain recombines TRBV18 with TRBJ2-5, with D possibly being TRBD1 (5 bases). Germline lookup yields CDR1 KGHSH and CDR2 LQKENI. CDR3 length equals 14 residues. Trimming removed 3 bases from V and 5 bases from J, with 13 bases in between. DNA for the CDR3: TGTGCCAGCTCACCGCAGGGTTTGGGGGAGACCCAGTACTTC. Translation: CASSPQGLGETQYF.

V gene TRBV27 combines with J gene TRBJ2-7, with a weak D call TRBD2 (5 bases). V was clipped by 8 bases and J by 8 bases, with 19 bases between them. The CDR3 loop spans 13 amino acids. Germline CDR1 MNHEY, CDR2 SMNVEV (reference sequence). In DNA form, the CDR3 reads TGTGCCAGCCGCCCTATCGGGGTATCGCAGCAGTACGTC. Its translation is CASRPIGVSQQYV.

In its sample, this clonotype was seen a few times. The rearrangement uses TRBV7-9 and TRBJ1-1; D gene unclear. Trimming removed 3 bases from V and 6 bases from J, with 5 bases in between. The CDR3 runs 11 residues. Germline-derived CDR1 and CDR2 are SEHNR and FQNEAQ (reference sequence). CDR3 loop: CASSFKAEAFF. CDR3 bases: TGTGCCAGCAGCTTCAAGGCTGAAGCTTTCTTT.

This chain joins TRBV25-1 and TRBJ1-2; D may be TRBD1 (6 bases). The ends were cut back, 0 bases at V and 3 bases at J, with 8 bases in the middle. In germline, CDR1 is MGHDK, CDR2 SYGVNS. The length of the CDR3 is 14 residues. This chain's CDR3 is CASSEYGQHYGYTF. The DNA for the CDR3 is TGTGCCAGCAGTGAATACGGACAGCACTATGGCTACACCTTC.

V usage is TRBV6-5 and J usage is TRBJ2-7; D gene uncertain. The germline V gene has CDR1 MNHEY and CDR2 SVGAGI. V dropped 8 bases and J dropped 1 base, with 12 bases sitting between them. The CDR3 consists of 13 residues. The CDR3 nucleotides are TGTGCCAGCTTTGCGGCGAGTTCCTACGAGCAGTACTTC. It yields the protein CASFAASSYEQYF.

This clonotype was detected a few times. The J gene is TRBJ2-1, the V gene TRBV5-5; possibly TRBD2 for D (6 bases). Deletions cut 4 bases from V and 4 bases from J, with 9 bases between. CDR3 length equals 13 residues. Germline V gives CDR1 SGHKS, CDR2 YYEKEE (reference sequence). The CDR3 sequence: CASSRDLYNEQFF. CDR3 nucleotide sequence: TGTGCCAGCAGCCGGGACTTGTACAATGAGCAGTTCTTC.

J is TRBJ2-3 and V is TRBV12-5; TRBD1 matches 7 bases. The CDR3 sequence is 14 residues long. After removal of 7 bases from V and 3 bases from J, the junction contained 7 bases not matched to a gene. Germline V gene sequence: CDR1 LGHNT, CDR2 FRNRAP. The CDR3 DNA reads TGTGCTAGTGCCCGACAGGGTGGGACAGATACGCAGTATTTT. It is translated as CASARQGGTDTQYF.